The 13 T cell receptor beta chains below all came from one sample that was sequenced in a study of cytomegalovirus exposure and HLA in healthy donors. The PCR had 60 Vbeta and 13 Jbeta primers. Assay used: immunoSEQ multiplex PCR; TCRdb lists only in-frame clones, some missing. The sample features over 65,000 clones, with roughly 4.8% in its top ten. Specimen: PBMCs. The receptors stem from a man aged 25 to 40 in good health and CMV-seronegative.

V usage is TRBV5-1 and J usage is TRBJ2-3; 11 positions agree with TRBD1. Trimming at V came to 4 bases and at J to 2 bases, leaving 9 bases not matched to a gene. Germline values: CDR1 SGHRS, CDR2 YFSETQ. The CDR3 has 17 residues. CDR3 sequence: CASSGVGTGGLTDTQYF. CDR3 bases: TGCGCCAGCAGCGGTGTGGGGACAGGGGGTCTCACAGATACGCAGTATTTT.

The V and J genes are TRBV15 and TRBJ1-4, with unresolved D. This CDR3 has 15 amino acids. With 11 bases removed from V and 0 bases from J, the gap between germline ends came to 16 bases. Germline loops: CDR1 LNHNV, CDR2 YYDKDF (reference sequence). The CDR3 region is CAPWGDIATNEKLFF. The CDR3 DNA is TGTGCCCCATGGGGAGACATTGCAACTAATGAAAAACTGTTTTTT.

This chain connects TRBV5-1 to TRBJ2-5; 15 nucleotides agree with TRBD2. CDR1 SGHRS and CDR2 YFSETQ come from the germline V gene. The length of the CDR3 is 17 residues. V lost 4 bases and J lost 2; bases outside the gene matches: 6. CDR3 loop: CASSPGTSGGLQETQYF. For the CDR3, the DNA is TGCGCCAGCAGCCCCGGGACTAGCGGGGGGCTACAAGAGACCCAGTACTTC.

The V call is TRBV7-2, the J call TRBJ2-7; D gene unclear. The CDR3 totals 13 residues. V lost 1 base and J 5 bases, leaving 9 bases between the germline ends. CDR1 SGHTA and CDR2 FQGNSA come from the germline V gene. The CDR3: CASSLGGLHEQYF. For the CDR3, the DNA is TGTGCCAGCAGCTTAGGCGGTCTGCACGAGCAGTACTTC.

The rearrangement links TRBV5-1 to TRBJ1-6; 10 positions match TRBD1. CDR1 and CDR2 from the germline V gene are SGHRS and YFSETQ. CDR3 length equals 14 residues. Trimming cost V 4 bases and J 10 bases; bases outside gene matches: 5. CDR3 protein: CASSNGQGGSPLHF. The CDR3 nucleotides are TGCGCCAGCAGCAACGGACAGGGGGGCTCACCCCTCCACTTT.

The rearrangement links TRBV5-1 to TRBJ2-5, with 7 bases lining up with TRBD1. CDR3 length: 14 residues. CDR1 SGHRS and CDR2 YFSETQ come from the germline V gene. The V and J ends lost 0 bases and 2 bases, in that order; junction bases with no gene match: 1. The CDR3 reads CASSLGQGQETQYF. As DNA, the CDR3 is TGCGCCAGCAGCTTGGGACAGGGACAAGAGACCCAGTACTTC.

The chain combines TRBV4-2 with TRBJ2-2; 10 positions match TRBD2. J was trimmed by 5 bases and V by 2 bases; bases with no gene match: 2. The CDR3 extends over 15 amino acids. CDR1 and CDR2 (germline): LGHNA, YNFKEQ. The CDR3 DNA sequence: TGTGCCAGCAGCCAAAGGACTAGCGGTACCGGGGAGCTGTTTTTT. Translation gives CASSQRTSGTGELFF.

This chain joins TRBV11-2 and TRBJ2-5, with 14 bases that match TRBD2. The V and J ends lost 5 bases and 5 bases, in that order; junction bases with no gene match: 1. Per germline, CDR1 SGHAT and CDR2 FQNNGV. The CDR3 totals 14 residues. The chain's CDR3 is CASSRTSGGETQYF. CDR3 nucleotide sequence: TGTGCCAGCAGCCGGACTAGCGGGGGGGAGACCCAGTACTTC.

This chain joins TRBV7-9 and TRBJ2-1; 10 nucleotides match TRBD1. This CDR3 has 17 amino acids. Per the germline V gene, CDR1 is SEHNR and CDR2 is FQNEAQ (reference sequence). After removal of 2 bases from V and 7 bases from J, the junction contained 11 bases not matched to a gene. The CDR3 region is CASSLPSLGQGDNEQFF. In DNA, the CDR3 is TGTGCCAGCAGCTTACCCTCCCTCGGACAGGGGGATAATGAGCAGTTCTTC.

V gene TRBV5-1 combines with J gene TRBJ2-1; no clear D. CDR3 length: 14 residues. Germline assignment: CDR1 SGHRS and CDR2 YFSETQ. V was shortened by 4 bases and J by 4 bases, with 12 bases between the two germline ends. The CDR3 reads CASSLLTLYNEQFF. CDR3 DNA: TGCGCCAGCAGCCTGCTGACATTATACAATGAGCAGTTCTTC.

The chain links TRBV2 to TRBJ1-6; D unclear. Looked up from germline, CDR1 is SNHLY and CDR2 is FYNNEI. The CDR3 has 13 amino acids. V gave up 8 bases and J gave up 8 bases, with 13 bases separating them. The CDR3 sequence is CASQAQGYSPLHF. The CDR3 DNA reads as TGTGCCAGCCAGGCGCAAGGATATTCACCCCTCCACTTT.

The rearrangement joins TRBV5-4 to TRBJ2-1; D may be TRBD2 (6 bases). The CDR3 is made up of 14 amino acids. Germline-derived CDR1 and CDR2 are SGHNT and YYREEE (reference sequence). V dropped 2 bases and J dropped 9 bases, with 15 bases sitting between them. CDR3 nucleotides: TGTGCCAGCAGCTTCCTGGGGCGGGATGGTGAGCAGTTCTTC. It translates to CASSFLGRDGEQFF.

J is TRBJ1-1 and V is TRBV7-9; maybe TRBD1 (5 bases). This CDR3 region has 13 residues. In germline, CDR1 is SEHNR, CDR2 FQNEAQ (reference sequence). The V end lost 5 bases, the J end lost 0 bases, and 7 bases lay between the germline ends. The CDR3 sequence is CASSPTVNTEAFF. The CDR3 nucleotides read TGTGCCAGCAGCCCGACAGTGAACACTGAAGCTTTCTTT.